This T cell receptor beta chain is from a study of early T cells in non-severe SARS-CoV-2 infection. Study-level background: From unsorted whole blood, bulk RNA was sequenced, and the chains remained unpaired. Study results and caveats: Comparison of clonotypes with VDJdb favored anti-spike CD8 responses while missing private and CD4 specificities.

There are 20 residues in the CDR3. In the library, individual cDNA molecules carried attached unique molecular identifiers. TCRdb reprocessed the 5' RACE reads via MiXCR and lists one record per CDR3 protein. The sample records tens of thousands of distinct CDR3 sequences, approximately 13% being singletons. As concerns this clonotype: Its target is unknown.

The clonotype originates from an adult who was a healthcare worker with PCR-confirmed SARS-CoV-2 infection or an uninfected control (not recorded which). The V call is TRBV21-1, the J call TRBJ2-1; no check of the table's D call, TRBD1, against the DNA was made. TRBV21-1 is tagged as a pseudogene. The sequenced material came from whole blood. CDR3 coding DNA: TGTGCCAGCAGCAAAGAGGACAGGGGGCGCGATACGCGCTCGATCAATGAGCAGTTCTTC. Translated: CASSKEDRGRDTRSINEQFF.